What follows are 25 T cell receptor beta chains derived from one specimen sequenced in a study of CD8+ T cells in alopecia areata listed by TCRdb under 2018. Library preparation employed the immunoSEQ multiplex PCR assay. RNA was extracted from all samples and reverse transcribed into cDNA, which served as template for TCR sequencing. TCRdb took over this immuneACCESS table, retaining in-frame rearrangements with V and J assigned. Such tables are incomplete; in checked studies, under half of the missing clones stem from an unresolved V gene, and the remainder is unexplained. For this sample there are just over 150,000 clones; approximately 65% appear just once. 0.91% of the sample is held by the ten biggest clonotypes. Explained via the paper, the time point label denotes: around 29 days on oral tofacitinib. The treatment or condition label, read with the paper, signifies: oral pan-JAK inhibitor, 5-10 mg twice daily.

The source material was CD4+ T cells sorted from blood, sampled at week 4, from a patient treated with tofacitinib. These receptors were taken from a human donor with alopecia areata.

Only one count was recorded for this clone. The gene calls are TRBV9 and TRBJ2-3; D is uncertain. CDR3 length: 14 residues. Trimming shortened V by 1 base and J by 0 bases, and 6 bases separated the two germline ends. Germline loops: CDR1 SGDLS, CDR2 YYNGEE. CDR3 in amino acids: CASSVTFSTDTQYF. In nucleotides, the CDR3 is TGTGCCAGCAGCGTAACTTTCAGCACAGATACGCAGTATTTT. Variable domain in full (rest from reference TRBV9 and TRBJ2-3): DSGVTQTPKHLITATGQRVTLRCSPRSGDLSVYWYQQSLDQGLQFLIQYYNGEERAKGNILERFSAQQFPDLHSELNLSSLELGDSALYFCASSVTFSTDTQYFGPGTRLTVL.

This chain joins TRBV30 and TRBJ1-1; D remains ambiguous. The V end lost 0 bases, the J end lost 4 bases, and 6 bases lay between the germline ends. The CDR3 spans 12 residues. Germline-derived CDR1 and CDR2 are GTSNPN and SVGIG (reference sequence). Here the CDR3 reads CAWSVGFTEAFF. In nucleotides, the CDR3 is TGTGCCTGGAGTGTAGGTTTCACTGAAGCTTTCTTT.

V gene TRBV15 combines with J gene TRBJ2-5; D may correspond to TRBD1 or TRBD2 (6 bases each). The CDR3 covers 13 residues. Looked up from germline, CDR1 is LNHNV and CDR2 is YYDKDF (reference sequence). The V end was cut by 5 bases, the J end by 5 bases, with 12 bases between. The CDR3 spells CATSGGLLETQYF. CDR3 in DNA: TGTGCCACCAGCGGGGGGCTTTTGGAGACCCAGTACTTC.

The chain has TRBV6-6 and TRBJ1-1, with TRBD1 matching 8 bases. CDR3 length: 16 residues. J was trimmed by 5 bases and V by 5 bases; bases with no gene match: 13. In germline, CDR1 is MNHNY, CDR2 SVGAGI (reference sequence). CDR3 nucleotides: TGTGCCAGCAGTCAAAGACAGGGGCGGGGTGTGACTGAAGCTTTCTTT. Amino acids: CASSQRQGRGVTEAFF.

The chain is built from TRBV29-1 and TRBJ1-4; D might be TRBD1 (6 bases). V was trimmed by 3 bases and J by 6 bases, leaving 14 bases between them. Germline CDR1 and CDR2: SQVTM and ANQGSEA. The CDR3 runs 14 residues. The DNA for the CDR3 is TGCAGCGTTGATTTTTCGGGGGCCGATGAAAAACTGTTTTTT. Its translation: CSVDFSGADEKLFF.

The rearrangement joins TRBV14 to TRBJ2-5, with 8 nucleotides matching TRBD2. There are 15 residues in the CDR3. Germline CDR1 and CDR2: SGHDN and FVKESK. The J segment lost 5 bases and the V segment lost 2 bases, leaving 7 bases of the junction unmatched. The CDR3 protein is CASSQRGGRRETQYF. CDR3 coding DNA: TGTGCCAGCAGCCAACGGGGGGGCCGTCGGGAGACCCAGTACTTC.

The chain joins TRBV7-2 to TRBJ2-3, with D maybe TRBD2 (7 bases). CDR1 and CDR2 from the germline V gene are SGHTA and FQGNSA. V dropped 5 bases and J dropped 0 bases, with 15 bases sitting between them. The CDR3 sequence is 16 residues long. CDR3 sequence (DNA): TGTGCCAGCAGCCCAATCGGGGGGCCGAGCACAGATACGCAGTATTTT. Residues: CASSPIGGPSTDTQYF.

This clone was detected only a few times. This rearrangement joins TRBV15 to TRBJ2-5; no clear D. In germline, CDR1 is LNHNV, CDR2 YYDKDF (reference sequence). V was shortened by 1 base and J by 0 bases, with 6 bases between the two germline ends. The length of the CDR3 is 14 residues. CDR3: CATSRGTNQETQYF. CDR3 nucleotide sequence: TGTGCCACCAGCAGAGGAACCAACCAAGAGACCCAGTACTTC.

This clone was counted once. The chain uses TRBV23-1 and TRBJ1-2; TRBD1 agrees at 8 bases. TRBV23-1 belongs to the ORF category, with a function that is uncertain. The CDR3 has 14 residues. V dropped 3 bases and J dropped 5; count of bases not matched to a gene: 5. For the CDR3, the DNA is TGCGCCAGCAGTCACTACAGGGGGAATTATGGCTACACCTTC. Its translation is CASSHYRGNYGYTF.

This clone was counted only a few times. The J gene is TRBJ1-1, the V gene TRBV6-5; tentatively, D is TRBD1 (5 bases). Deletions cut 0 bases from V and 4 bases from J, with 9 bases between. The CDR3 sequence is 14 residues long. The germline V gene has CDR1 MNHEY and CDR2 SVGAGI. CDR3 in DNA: TGTGCCAGCAGTTACTCGGGGGGAGGCACTGAAGCTTTCTTT. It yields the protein CASSYSGGGTEAFF.

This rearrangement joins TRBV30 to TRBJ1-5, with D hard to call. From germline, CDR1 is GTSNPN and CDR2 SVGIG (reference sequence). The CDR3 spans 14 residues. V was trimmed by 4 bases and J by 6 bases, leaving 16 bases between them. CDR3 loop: CAWTPFGWTQPQHF. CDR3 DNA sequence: TGTGCCTGGACCCCCTTCGGATGGACTCAGCCCCAGCATTTT.

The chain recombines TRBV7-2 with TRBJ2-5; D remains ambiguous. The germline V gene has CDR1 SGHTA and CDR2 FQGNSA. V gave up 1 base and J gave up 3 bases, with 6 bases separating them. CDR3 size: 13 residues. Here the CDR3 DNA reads TGTGCCAGCAGCTTAGTAAGAGAAGAGACCCAGTACTTC. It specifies CASSLVREETQYF. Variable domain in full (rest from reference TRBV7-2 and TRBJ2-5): GAGVSQSPSNKVTEKGKDVELRCDPISGHTALYWYRQSLGQGLEFLIYFQGNSAPDKSGLPSDRFSAERTGGSVSTLTIQRTQQEDSAVYLCASSLVREETQYFGPGTRLLVL.

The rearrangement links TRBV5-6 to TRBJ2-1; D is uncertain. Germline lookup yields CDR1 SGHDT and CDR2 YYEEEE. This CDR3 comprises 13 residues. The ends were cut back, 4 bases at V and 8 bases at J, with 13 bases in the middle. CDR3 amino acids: CASSGLPRDEQFF. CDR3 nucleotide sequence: TGTGCCAGCAGCGGGTTACCCCGGGATGAGCAGTTCTTC. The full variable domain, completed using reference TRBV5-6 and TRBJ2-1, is DAGVTQSPTHLIKTRGQQVTLRCSPKSGHDTVSWYQQALGQGPQFIFQYYEEEERQRGNFPDRFSGHQFPNYSSELNVNALLLGDSALYLCASSGLPRDEQFFGPGTRLTVL.

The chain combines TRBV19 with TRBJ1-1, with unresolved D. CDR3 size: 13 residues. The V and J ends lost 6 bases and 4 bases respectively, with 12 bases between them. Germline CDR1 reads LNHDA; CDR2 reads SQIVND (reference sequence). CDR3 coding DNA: TGTGCCAGTAGACAGAATGGACGCACTGAAGCTTTCTTT. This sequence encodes CASRQNGRTEAFF.

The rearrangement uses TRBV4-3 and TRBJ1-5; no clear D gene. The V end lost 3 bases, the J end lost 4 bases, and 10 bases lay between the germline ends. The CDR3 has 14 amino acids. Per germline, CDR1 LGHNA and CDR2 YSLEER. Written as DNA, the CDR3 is TGCGCCAGCAGCCAGAAGGAAGGTAATCAGCCCCAGCATTTT. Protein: CASSQKEGNQPQHF.

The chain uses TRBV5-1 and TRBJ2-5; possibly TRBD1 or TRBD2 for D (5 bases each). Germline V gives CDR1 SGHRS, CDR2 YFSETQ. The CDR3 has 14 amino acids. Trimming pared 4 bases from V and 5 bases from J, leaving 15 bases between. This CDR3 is CASSEGRPGETQYF. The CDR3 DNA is TGCGCCAGCAGCGAGGGACGGCCTGGGGAGACCCAGTACTTC.

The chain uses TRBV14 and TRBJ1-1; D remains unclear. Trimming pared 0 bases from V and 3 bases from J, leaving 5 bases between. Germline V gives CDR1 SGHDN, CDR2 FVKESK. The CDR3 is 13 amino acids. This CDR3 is CASSQDVDTEAFF. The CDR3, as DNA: TGTGCCAGCAGCCAAGATGTCGACACTGAAGCTTTCTTT.

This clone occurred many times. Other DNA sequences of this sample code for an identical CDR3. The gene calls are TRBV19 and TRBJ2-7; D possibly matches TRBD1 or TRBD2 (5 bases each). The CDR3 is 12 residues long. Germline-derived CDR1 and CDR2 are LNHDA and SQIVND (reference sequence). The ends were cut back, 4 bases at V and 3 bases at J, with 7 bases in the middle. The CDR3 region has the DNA TGTGCCAGTAGTAGAGGGGACTACGAGCAGTACTTC. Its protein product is CASSRGDYEQYF.

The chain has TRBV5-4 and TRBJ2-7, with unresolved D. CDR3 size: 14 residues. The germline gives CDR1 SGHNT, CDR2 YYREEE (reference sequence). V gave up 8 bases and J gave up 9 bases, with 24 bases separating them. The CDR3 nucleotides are TGTGCCAGTTCCAAACAAGACAACCACCTCGGGCAGTACTTC. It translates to CASSKQDNHLGQYF.

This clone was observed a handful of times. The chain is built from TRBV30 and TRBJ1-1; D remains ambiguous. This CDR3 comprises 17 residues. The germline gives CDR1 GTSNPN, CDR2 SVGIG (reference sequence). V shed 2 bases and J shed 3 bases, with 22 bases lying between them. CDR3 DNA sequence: TGTGCCTGGAGTACCGTGGGTCCGCCAAGGAGGGACACTGAAGCTTTCTTT. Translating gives CAWSTVGPPRRDTEAFF.

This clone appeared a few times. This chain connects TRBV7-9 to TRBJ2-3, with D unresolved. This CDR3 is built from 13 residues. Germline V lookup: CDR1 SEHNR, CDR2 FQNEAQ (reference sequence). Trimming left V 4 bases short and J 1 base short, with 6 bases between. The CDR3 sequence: CASSYTGTDTQYF. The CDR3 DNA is TGTGCCAGCAGCTATACAGGCACAGATACGCAGTATTTT.

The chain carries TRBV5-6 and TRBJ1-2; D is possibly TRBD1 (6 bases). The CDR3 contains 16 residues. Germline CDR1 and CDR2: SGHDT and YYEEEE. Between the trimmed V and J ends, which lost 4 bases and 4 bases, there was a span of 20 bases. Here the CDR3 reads CASSHSAGQGSYGYTF. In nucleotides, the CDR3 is TGTGCCAGCAGCCACTCCGCAGGGCAGGGGAGCTATGGCTACACCTTC. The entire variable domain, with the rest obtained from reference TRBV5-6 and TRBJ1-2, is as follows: DAGVTQSPTHLIKTRGQQVTLRCSPKSGHDTVSWYQQALGQGPQFIFQYYEEEERQRGNFPDRFSGHQFPNYSSELNVNALLLGDSALYLCASSHSAGQGSYGYTFGSGTRLTVV.

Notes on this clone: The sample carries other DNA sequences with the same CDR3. The CDR3 region has the DNA TGTGCCTGGAGTGTACGGTCCTCTGGAAACACCATATATTTT. Its protein is CAWSVRSSGNTIYF. The V and J genes are TRBV30 and TRBJ1-3; D unclear. The CDR3 has 14 residues. CDR1 is GTSNPN and CDR2 is SVGIG in the germline V gene (reference sequence). The V end was cut by 0 bases, the J end by 0 bases, with 6 bases between.

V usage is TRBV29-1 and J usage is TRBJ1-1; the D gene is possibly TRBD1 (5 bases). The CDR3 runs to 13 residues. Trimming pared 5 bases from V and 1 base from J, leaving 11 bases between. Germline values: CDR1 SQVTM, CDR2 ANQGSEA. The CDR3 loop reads CSVSRTQNTEAFF. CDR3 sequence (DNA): TGCAGCGTTTCTAGGACACAGAACACTGAAGCTTTCTTT.

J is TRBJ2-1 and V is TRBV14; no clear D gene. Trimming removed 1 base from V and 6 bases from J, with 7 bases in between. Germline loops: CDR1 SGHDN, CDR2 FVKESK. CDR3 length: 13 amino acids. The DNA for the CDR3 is TGTGCCAGCAGCCAAGCCGATTCCAATGAGCAGTTCTTC. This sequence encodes CASSQADSNEQFF.